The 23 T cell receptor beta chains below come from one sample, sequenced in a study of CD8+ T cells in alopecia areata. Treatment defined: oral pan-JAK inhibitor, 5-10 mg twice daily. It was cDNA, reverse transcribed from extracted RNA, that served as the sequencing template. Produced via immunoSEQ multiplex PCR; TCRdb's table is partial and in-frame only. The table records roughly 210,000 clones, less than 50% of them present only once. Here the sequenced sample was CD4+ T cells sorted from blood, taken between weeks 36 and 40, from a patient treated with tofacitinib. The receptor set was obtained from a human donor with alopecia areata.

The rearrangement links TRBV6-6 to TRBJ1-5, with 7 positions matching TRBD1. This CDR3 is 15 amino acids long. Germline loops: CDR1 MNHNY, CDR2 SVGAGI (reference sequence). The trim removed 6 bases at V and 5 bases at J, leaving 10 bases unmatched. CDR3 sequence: CASSPKTGRDQPQHF. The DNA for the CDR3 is TGTGCCAGCAGCCCCAAGACAGGGAGGGATCAGCCCCAGCATTTT.

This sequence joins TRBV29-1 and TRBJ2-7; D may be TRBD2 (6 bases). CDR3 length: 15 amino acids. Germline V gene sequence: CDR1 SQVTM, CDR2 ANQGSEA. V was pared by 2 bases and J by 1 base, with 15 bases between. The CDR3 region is CSVELSEGNSYEQYF. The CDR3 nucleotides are TGCAGCGTTGAATTGTCGGAGGGCAATTCCTACGAGCAGTACTTC.

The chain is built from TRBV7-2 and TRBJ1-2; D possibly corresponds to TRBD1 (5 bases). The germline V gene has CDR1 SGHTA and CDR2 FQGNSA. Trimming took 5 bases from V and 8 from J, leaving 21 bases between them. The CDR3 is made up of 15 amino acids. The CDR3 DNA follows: TGTGCCAGCAGCCTTAACGCCCGGCAGGGAAGCGGCTACACCTTC. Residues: CASSLNARQGSGYTF.

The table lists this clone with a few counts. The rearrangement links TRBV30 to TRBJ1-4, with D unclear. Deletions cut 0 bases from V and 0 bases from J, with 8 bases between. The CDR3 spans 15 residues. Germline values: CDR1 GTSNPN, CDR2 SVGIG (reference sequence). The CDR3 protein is CAWSVGWTTNEKLFF. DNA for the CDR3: TGTGCCTGGAGTGTGGGCTGGACAACTAATGAAAAACTGTTTTTT.

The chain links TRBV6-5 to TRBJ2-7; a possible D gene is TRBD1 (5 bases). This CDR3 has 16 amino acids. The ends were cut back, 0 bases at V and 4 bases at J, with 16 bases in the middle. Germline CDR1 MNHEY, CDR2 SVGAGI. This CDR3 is CASSYSIPGNGYEQYF. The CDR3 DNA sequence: TGTGCCAGCAGTTACTCGATCCCAGGGAATGGGTACGAGCAGTACTTC.

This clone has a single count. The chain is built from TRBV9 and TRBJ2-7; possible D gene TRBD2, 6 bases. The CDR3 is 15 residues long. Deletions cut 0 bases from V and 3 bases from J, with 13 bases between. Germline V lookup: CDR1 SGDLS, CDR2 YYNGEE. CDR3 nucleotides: TGTGCCAGCAGCGTAGGAAGCGGGCGCTACTACGAGCAGTACTTC. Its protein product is CASSVGSGRYYEQYF.

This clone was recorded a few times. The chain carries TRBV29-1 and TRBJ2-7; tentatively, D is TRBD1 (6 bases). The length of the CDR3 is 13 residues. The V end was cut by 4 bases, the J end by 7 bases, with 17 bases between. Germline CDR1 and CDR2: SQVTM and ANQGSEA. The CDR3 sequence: CSVVFLGALEQYF. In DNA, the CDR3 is TGCAGCGTTGTCTTCTTGGGGGCGCTAGAGCAGTACTTC.

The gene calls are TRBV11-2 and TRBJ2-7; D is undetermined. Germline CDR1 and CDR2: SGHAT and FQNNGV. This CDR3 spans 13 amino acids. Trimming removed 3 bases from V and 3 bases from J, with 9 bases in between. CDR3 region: CASSFGPFYEQYF. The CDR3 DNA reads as TGTGCCAGCAGCTTCGGACCCTTCTACGAGCAGTACTTC.

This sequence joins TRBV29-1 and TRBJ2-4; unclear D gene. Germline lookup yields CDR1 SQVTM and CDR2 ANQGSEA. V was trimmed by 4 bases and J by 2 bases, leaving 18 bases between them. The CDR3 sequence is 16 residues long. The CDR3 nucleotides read TGCAGCGTTGGTCAGGTTACACCATCTCCCAAAAACATTCAGTACTTC. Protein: CSVGQVTPSPKNIQYF.

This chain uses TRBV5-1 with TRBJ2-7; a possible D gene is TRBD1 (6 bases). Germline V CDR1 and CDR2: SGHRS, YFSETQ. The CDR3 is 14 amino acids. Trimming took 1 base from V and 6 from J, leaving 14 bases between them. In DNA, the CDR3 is TGCGCCAGCAGCTTGCAGGGGTCTTCTGGCGAGCAGTACTTC. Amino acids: CASSLQGSSGEQYF. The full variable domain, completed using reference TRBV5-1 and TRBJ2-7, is KAGVTQTPRYLIKTRGQQVTLSCSPISGHRSVSWYQQTPGQGLQFLFEYFSETQRNKGNFPGRFSGRQFSNSRSEMNVSTLELGDSALYLCASSLQGSSGEQYFGPGTRLTVT.

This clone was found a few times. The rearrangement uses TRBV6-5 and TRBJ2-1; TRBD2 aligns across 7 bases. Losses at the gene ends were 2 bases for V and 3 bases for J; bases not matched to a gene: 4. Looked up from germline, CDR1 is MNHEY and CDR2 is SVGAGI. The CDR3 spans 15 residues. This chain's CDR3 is CASSYRLAIYNEQFF. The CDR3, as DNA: TGTGCCAGCAGTTACCGACTAGCTATCTACAATGAGCAGTTCTTC.

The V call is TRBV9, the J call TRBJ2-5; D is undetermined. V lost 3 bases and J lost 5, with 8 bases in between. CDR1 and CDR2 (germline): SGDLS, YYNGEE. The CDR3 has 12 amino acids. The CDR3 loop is CASSAGGETQYF. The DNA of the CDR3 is TGTGCCAGCAGCGCGGGTGGGGAGACCCAGTACTTC.

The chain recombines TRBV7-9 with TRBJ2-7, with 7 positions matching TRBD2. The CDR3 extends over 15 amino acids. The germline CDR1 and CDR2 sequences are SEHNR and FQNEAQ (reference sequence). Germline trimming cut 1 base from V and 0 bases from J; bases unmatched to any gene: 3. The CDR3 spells CASSLVGGSSYEQYF. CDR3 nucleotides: TGTGCCAGCAGCTTAGTTGGCGGGAGCTCCTACGAGCAGTACTTC.

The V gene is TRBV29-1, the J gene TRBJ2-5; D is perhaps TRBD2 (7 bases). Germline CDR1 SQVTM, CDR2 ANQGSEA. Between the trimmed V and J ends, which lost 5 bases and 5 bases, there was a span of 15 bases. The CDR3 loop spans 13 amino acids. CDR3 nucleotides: TGCAGCGTTTCGACCGGGGGGCGGGAGACCCAGTACTTC. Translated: CSVSTGGRETQYF.

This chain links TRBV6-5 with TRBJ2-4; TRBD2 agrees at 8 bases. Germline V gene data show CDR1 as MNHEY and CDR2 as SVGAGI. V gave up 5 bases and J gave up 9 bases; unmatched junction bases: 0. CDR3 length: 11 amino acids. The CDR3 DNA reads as TGTGCCAGCAGTGCGGGGGGCATTCAGTACTTC. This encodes CASSAGGIQYF.

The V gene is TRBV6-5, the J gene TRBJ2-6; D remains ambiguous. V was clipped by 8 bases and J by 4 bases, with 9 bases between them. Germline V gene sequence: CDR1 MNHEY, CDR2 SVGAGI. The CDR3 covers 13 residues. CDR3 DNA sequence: TGTGCCAGCGATCCCCGGGGGGCCAACGTCCTGACTTTC. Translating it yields CASDPRGANVLTF.

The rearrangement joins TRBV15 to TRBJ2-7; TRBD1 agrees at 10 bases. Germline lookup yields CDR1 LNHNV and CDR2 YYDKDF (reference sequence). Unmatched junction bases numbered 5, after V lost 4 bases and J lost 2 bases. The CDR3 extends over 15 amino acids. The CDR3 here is CATSKTGQGAYEQYF. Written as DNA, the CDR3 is TGTGCCACCAGCAAGACTGGACAGGGGGCCTACGAGCAGTACTTC.

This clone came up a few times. The DNA for the CDR3 is TGTGCCAGCAGCCATAGACAAGAGACCCAGTACTTC. Protein sequence: CASSHRQETQYF. The chain is built from TRBV14 and TRBJ2-5; D ambiguous. Between the trimmed V and J ends, which lost 3 bases and 2 bases, there was a span of 4 bases. The germline gives CDR1 SGHDN, CDR2 FVKESK. CDR3 length: 12 residues.

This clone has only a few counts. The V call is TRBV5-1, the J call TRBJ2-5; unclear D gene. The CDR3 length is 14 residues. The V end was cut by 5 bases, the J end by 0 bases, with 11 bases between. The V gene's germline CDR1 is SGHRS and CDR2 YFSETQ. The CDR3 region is CASRGWRYQETQYF. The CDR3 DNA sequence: TGCGCCAGCAGGGGGTGGCGGTACCAAGAGACCCAGTACTTC.

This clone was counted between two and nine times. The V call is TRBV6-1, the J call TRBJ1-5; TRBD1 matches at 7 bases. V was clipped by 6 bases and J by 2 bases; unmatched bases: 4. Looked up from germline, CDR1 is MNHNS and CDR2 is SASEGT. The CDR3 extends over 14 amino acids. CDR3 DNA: TGTGCCAGCAGAGGCGGGACAGGCAATCAGCCCCAGCATTTT. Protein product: CASRGGTGNQPQHF.

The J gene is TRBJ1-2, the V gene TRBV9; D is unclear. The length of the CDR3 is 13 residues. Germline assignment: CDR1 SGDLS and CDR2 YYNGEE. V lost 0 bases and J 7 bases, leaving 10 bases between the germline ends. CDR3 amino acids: CASSVGRNSGYTF. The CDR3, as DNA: TGTGCCAGCAGCGTAGGGCGGAATTCTGGCTACACCTTC.

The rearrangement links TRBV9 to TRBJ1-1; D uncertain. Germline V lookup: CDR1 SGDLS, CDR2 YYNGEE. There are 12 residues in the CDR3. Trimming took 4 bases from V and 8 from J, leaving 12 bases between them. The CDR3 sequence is CASSTSTGEAFF. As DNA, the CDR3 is TGTGCCAGCAGCACCTCGACGGGCGAAGCTTTCTTT.

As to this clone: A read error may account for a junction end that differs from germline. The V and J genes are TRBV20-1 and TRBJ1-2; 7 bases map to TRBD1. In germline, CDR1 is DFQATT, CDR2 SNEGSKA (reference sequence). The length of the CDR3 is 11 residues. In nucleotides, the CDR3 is TGCAGTGCTAGAGAGTTGAGGGGGCAAGACTTC. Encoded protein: CSARELRGQDF.